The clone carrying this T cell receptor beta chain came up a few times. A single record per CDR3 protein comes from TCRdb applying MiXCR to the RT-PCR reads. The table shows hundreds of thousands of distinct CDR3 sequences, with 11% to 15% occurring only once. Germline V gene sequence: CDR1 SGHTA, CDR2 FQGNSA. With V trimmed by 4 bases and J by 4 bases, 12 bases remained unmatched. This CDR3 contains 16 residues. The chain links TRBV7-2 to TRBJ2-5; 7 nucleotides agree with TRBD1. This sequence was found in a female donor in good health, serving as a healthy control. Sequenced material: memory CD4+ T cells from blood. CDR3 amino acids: CASSSPYRGGLETQYF. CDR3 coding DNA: TGTGCCAGCAGCTCCCCCTACAGGGGTGGTTTAGAGACCCAGTACTTC.